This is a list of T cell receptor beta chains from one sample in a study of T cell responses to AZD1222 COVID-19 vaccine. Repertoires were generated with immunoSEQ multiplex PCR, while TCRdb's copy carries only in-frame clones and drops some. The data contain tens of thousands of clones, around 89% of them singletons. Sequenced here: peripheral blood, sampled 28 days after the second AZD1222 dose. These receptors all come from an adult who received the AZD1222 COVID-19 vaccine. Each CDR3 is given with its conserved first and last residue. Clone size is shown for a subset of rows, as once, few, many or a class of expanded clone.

CDR3 protein: CASRRTSYNEQFF
clone size: NA
J gene: TRBJ2-1
V gene: TRBV12-3/TRBV12-4

CDR3 protein: CASSLQGFYEQYF
clone size: few
J gene: TRBJ2-7
V gene: TRBV28

CDR3 protein: CASSLAGDGDTQYF
clone size: NA
J gene: TRBJ2-3
V gene: TRBV5-8

CDR3 protein: CASRDGQGVGSPLHF
clone size: NA
J gene: TRBJ1-6
V gene: TRBV25-1

CDR3 protein: CASRKRGGRGQPQHF
clone size: NA
J gene: TRBJ1-5
V gene: TRBV28

CDR3 protein: CASSLRTSGTDTQYF
clone size: NA
J gene: TRBJ2-3
V gene: TRBV5-1

CDR3 protein: CASSLVSGLTYEQYF
clone size: NA
J gene: TRBJ2-7
V gene: TRBV7-6

CDR3 protein: CAWSDPGTSENTEAFF
clone size: NA
J gene: TRBJ1-1
V gene: TRBV30

CDR3 protein: CASSLGTTWRTQYF
clone size: NA
J gene: TRBJ2-3
V gene: TRBV7-2

CDR3 protein: CASSPHVSYGYTF
clone size: NA
J gene: TRBJ1-2
V gene: TRBV6-5

CDR3 protein: CASIRGQGSYEQYF
clone size: NA
J gene: TRBJ2-7
V gene: TRBV6-5

CDR3 protein: CASHVLGANVLTF
clone size: NA
J gene: TRBJ2-6
V gene: TRBV19

CDR3 protein: CASTTLGRGSPLHF
clone size: NA
J gene: TRBJ1-6
V gene: TRBV5-6

CDR3 protein: CASSYSRGQSQETQYF
clone size: NA
J gene: TRBJ2-5
V gene: TRBV6-5

CDR3 protein: CASEGSGNTGELFF
clone size: NA
J gene: TRBJ2-2
V gene: TRBV19

CDR3 protein: CATRDRYTGELFF
clone size: NA
J gene: TRBJ2-2
V gene: TRBV11-3

CDR3 protein: CASSSVTEAFF
clone size: few
J gene: TRBJ1-1
V gene: TRBV6-5

CDR3 protein: CSAPDGTEAFF
clone size: NA
J gene: TRBJ1-1
V gene: TRBV20-1

CDR3 protein: CASSFSGRSYEQYF
clone size: NA
J gene: TRBJ2-7
V gene: TRBV27

CDR3 protein: CASSPPGTSGTSTDTQYF
clone size: NA
J gene: TRBJ2-3
V gene: TRBV5-6

CDR3 protein: CASSNPPGREWGQPQHF
clone size: NA
J gene: TRBJ1-5
V gene: TRBV7-8

CDR3 protein: CASSLRTSERGQYF
clone size: NA
J gene: TRBJ2-7
V gene: TRBV7-9

CDR3 protein: CASKPVGDRGYHGYTF
clone size: NA
J gene: TRBJ1-2
V gene: TRBV5-8

CDR3 protein: CASRFGLAAYNEQFF
clone size: NA
J gene: TRBJ2-1
V gene: TRBV19

CDR3 protein: CSASYRENYNEQFF
clone size: once
J gene: TRBJ2-1
V gene: TRBV20-1

CDR3 protein: CASSLDGNYGYTF
clone size: NA
J gene: TRBJ1-2
V gene: TRBV5-4

CDR3 protein: CASSSQLSSHEQYF
clone size: NA
J gene: TRBJ2-7
V gene: TRBV7-8

CDR3 protein: CASSPLPNERGYEQYF
clone size: once
J gene: TRBJ2-7
V gene: TRBV5-1

CDR3 protein: CSVESAEDTQYF
clone size: NA
J gene: TRBJ2-3
V gene: TRBV29-1